The next 21 T cell receptor beta chains were all read from a single sample in a study of blood T cell repertoires in COVID-19. Assay: immunoSEQ multiplex PCR; the TCRdb copy retains only in-frame clones and omits some. The profile shows about 120,000 clones, roughly 88% of them singletons. The sample consisted of peripheral blood. Every receptor here comes from a woman aged 45-59 years with active or convalescent COVID-19.

The count of this clone is one. The rearrangement links TRBV5-4 to TRBJ1-2, with TRBD1 as a possible D gene (6 bases). Trimming shortened V by 4 bases and J by 3 bases, and 10 bases separated the two germline ends. Germline values: CDR1 SGHNT, CDR2 YYREEE (reference sequence). The CDR3 is made up of 13 amino acids. CDR3 nucleotides: TGTGCCAGCAGCCATCGGACAGACTATGGCTACACCTTC. The encoded protein is CASSHRTDYGYTF.

The rearrangement links TRBV18 to TRBJ2-2; D ambiguous. The CDR3 loop spans 15 amino acids. Germline CDR1 is KGHSH and CDR2 is LQKENI. The V and J ends lost 4 bases and 3 bases respectively, with 12 bases between them. The CDR3 sequence: CASSLRRSDTGELFF. The CDR3 DNA follows: TGTGCCAGCTCACTTCGCAGGTCCGACACCGGGGAGCTGTTTTTT.

This clone was observed once. The chain joins TRBV4-3 to TRBJ2-5, with TRBD2 identical over 7 bases. Trimming removed 0 bases from V and 5 bases from J; junction bases left unmatched: 9. Looked up from germline, CDR1 is LGHNA and CDR2 is YSLEER. CDR3 length equals 16 residues. CDR3 sequence reads: CASSQERGRRWETQYF. CDR3 bases: TGCGCCAGCAGCCAAGAGCGGGGGAGGCGGTGGGAGACCCAGTACTTC.

The rearrangement uses TRBV6-2 or TRBV6-3 and TRBJ2-1; tentative D call: TRBD2 (6 bases). Germline V gene data show CDR1 as MNHEY and CDR2 as SVGEGT. With 4 bases removed from V and 3 bases from J, the gap between germline ends came to 7 bases. This CDR3 is built from 13 residues. CDR3: CASSLGLYNEQFF. The CDR3 DNA follows: TGTGCCAGCAGTTTGGGACTCTACAATGAGCAGTTCTTC.

This clone was seen a handful of times. The J gene is TRBJ2-7, the V gene TRBV7-2; TRBD2 might be the D (5 bases). This CDR3 region has 12 residues. Deletions cut 7 bases from V and 6 bases from J, with 13 bases between. Germline CDR1 SGHTA, CDR2 FQGNSA. CDR3 in amino acids: CASNSRRGEQYF. DNA for the CDR3: TGTGCCAGCAACTCCCGCCGGGGCGAGCAGTACTTC.

V and J are TRBV9 and TRBJ2-5, with a possible D match to TRBD2 (6 bases). Germline CDR1 reads SGDLS; CDR2 reads YYNGEE. V lost 4 bases and J lost 7, with 11 bases in between. The CDR3 extends over 12 amino acids. In DNA form, the CDR3 reads TGTGCCAGCAGCACTTACGGGGGGACCCAGTACTTC. Its protein is CASSTYGGTQYF.

The gene calls are TRBV30 and TRBJ1-3; D gene ambiguous. This CDR3 comprises 19 residues. The germline V gene has CDR1 GTSNPN and CDR2 SVGIG (reference sequence). The V gene lost 1 base and the J gene lost 1 base, with 23 bases spanning the gap. The CDR3: CAWSGIGFGSGLSGNTIYF. CDR3 in DNA: TGTGCCTGGAGTGGGATCGGGTTCGGTTCGGGTCTTTCTGGAAACACCATATATTTT.

The chain has TRBV2 and TRBJ2-2; weak D call: TRBD1 (7 bases). The CDR3 contains 13 residues. Germline V gene lookup returns CDR1 SNHLY and CDR2 FYNNEI. V lost 8 bases and J lost 4, with 11 bases in between. CDR3 DNA sequence: TGTGCCAGCCGACAGGGACTCACCGGGGAGCTGTTTTTT. Protein product: CASRQGLTGELFF.

The chain uses TRBV5-1 and TRBJ2-5, with TRBD1 identical over 11 bases. Trimming cost V 3 bases and J 4 bases; bases outside gene matches: 5. CDR1 and CDR2 from the germline V gene are SGHRS and YFSETQ. The length of the CDR3 is 15 residues. The CDR3 region is CASSSGTGGAETQYF. The CDR3, as DNA: TGCGCCAGCAGCTCGGGGACAGGGGGTGCAGAGACCCAGTACTTC.

V and J are TRBV12-3 or TRBV12-4 and TRBJ2-1; D ambiguous. V was pared by 2 bases and J by 12 bases, with 8 bases between. The CDR3 spans 11 residues. CDR3 sequence: CASSLSGGQFF. The CDR3 nucleotides read TGTGCCAGCAGTTTATCCGGTGGGCAGTTCTTC.

The chain is built from TRBV7-9 and TRBJ2-3; D not certain. The germline V and J ends were trimmed by 2 bases and 0 bases, with 6 bases remaining between them. The CDR3 is 14 amino acids. Looked up from germline, CDR1 is SEHNR and CDR2 is FQNEAQ (reference sequence). In DNA, the CDR3 is TGTGCCAGCAGCTTATTTCTGAGCACAGATACGCAGTATTTT. It specifies CASSLFLSTDTQYF.

The chain has TRBV7-2 and TRBJ2-3; D unresolved. V lost 1 base and J lost 7, with 6 bases in between. The CDR3 sequence is 12 residues long. Germline V gene sequence: CDR1 SGHTA, CDR2 FQGNSA. CDR3 sequence (DNA): TGTGCCAGCAGCTTAGGCAGGAATACGCAGTATTTT. Translation: CASSLGRNTQYF.

Only a few counts were recorded for this clone. The chain combines TRBV5-1 with TRBJ2-7, with D tentatively TRBD2 (5 bases). V lost 4 bases and J 4 bases, leaving 9 bases between the germline ends. Germline V lookup: CDR1 SGHRS, CDR2 YFSETQ. The CDR3 contains 12 residues. The DNA of the CDR3 is TGCGCCAGCAGCCCCCCGGGATACGAGCAGTACTTC. It specifies CASSPPGYEQYF.

V usage is TRBV18 and J usage is TRBJ1-5, with 7 bases matching TRBD1. Germline V gene lookup returns CDR1 KGHSH and CDR2 LQKENI. This CDR3 comprises 15 residues. V lost 3 bases to trimming and J lost 5 bases; unmatched junction nucleotides: 7. Here the CDR3 DNA reads TGTGCCAGCTCACCGACAGGGCGTGGTGATCAGCCCCAGCATTTT. Its translation is CASSPTGRGDQPQHF.

This chain uses TRBV30 with TRBJ1-2, with a weak D call TRBD1 (6 bases). Germline loops: CDR1 GTSNPN, CDR2 SVGIG (reference sequence). Between the trimmed V and J ends, which lost 1 base and 4 bases, there was a span of 16 bases. This CDR3 comprises 15 residues. CDR3 in DNA: TGTGCCTGGAGTGCCGCCTGGGGGCGCAGCTATGGCTACACCTTC. Its translation: CAWSAAWGRSYGYTF.

CDR3 sequence: CASSPTGAVDETQYF. CDR3 nucleotide sequence: TGCGCCAGCAGCCCAACAGGGGCGGTTGACGAGACCCAGTACTTC. The chain joins TRBV5-1 to TRBJ2-5, with 7 bases matching TRBD1. The CDR3 length is 15 residues. V trimming: 4 bases; J trimming: 5 bases; junction bases outside the gene matches: 11. The germline CDR1 and CDR2 sequences are SGHRS and YFSETQ.

This chain joins TRBV28 and TRBJ1-2, with D perhaps TRBD1 (6 bases). The CDR3 sequence is 14 residues long. V shed 10 bases and J shed 4 bases, with 19 bases lying between them. Germline CDR1 MDHEN, CDR2 SYDVKM. In DNA, the CDR3 is TGTGCCATCCCCGTCAGGGGAAGCAGCTATGGCTACACCTTC. Translation: CAIPVRGSSYGYTF.

The chain recombines TRBV13 with TRBJ2-3, with D possibly being TRBD2 (5 bases). This CDR3 region has 15 residues. V lost 5 bases and J 4 bases, leaving 16 bases between the germline ends. CDR1 and CDR2 (germline): PRHDT, FYEKMQ (reference sequence). Here the CDR3 reads CASSEGGPQADTQYF. CDR3 nucleotides: TGTGCCAGCAGCGAAGGAGGACCCCAGGCAGATACGCAGTATTTT.

This chain uses TRBV24-1 with TRBJ1-2, with 11 bases lining up with TRBD1. Germline CDR1 is KGHDR and CDR2 is SFDVKD. The CDR3 consists of 14 residues. Unmatched junction bases numbered 6, after V lost 9 bases and J lost 4 bases. CDR3 sequence (DNA): TGTGCCACCGTTTCGGACAGGGGGCGCTATGGCTACACCTTC. Translation: CATVSDRGRYGYTF.

The chain recombines TRBV28 with TRBJ2-1; tentatively, D is TRBD2 (5 bases). Per the germline V gene, CDR1 is MDHEN and CDR2 is SYDVKM. The V and J ends lost 6 bases and 5 bases respectively, with 20 bases between them. CDR3 length: 16 amino acids. The CDR3 nucleotides are TGTGCCAGCAGGGAGGAAGGACCAGGAGCCGACAATGAGCAGTTCTTC. As protein: CASREEGPGADNEQFF.

The chain is built from TRBV16 and TRBJ1-2, with 7 bases lining up with TRBD1. The germline CDR1 and CDR2 sequences are KGHSY and FQNENV. V lost 3 bases and J lost 6; bases outside the gene matches: 10. The length of the CDR3 is 15 residues. Here the CDR3 reads CASSQGTVGGDGYTF. Here the CDR3 DNA reads TGTGCCAGCAGCCAGGGGACAGTTGGTGGAGATGGCTACACCTTC.